Following are 5 T cell receptor beta chains from one sample sequenced in a study of response to subunit inactivated influenza vaccine. TCRdb reprocessed the RT-PCR reads with MiXCR, giving one entry per CDR3 protein. Here the sample spans 610,000 or so distinct CDR3 sequences, 14% being singletons. Sequenced material: PBMCs from blood, taken 12 days after vaccination. These receptors were taken from a man aged 45-60 years who received an inactivated influenza vaccine.

The rearrangement links TRBV9 to TRBJ1-1; no firm D call. This CDR3 spans 14 amino acids. The germline V gene encodes CDR1 SGDLS and CDR2 YYNGEE. Between the trimmed V and J ends, which lost 0 bases and 1 base, there was a span of 7 bases. In nucleotides, the CDR3 is TGTGCCAGCAGCGTAGAGGCGGCGAACACTGAAGCTTTCTTT. Protein product: CASSVEAANTEAFF.

This clonotype was counted ten times or more. The chain links TRBV7-8 to TRBJ1-3, with TRBD1 matching 10 bases. The CDR3 runs to 17 residues. Looked up from germline, CDR1 is SGHVS and CDR2 is FQNEAQ. J lost 8 bases, V lost 7 bases, and 17 bases had no gene match. The CDR3 spells CASMLRRGQGGGDTIYF. The CDR3 region has the DNA TGTGCCAGCATGCTGCGGAGAGGACAGGGGGGCGGGGACACCATATATTTT.

V and J are TRBV7-6 and TRBJ2-3; a possible D gene is TRBD2 (6 bases). With 4 bases removed from V and 1 base from J, the gap between germline ends came to 18 bases. Germline CDR1 is SGHVS and CDR2 is FNYEAQ. CDR3 length: 17 amino acids. The CDR3 protein is CASSSPLAPGGTDTQYF. The CDR3 nucleotides read TGTGCCAGCAGCTCCCCGCTAGCGCCCGGTGGCACAGATACGCAGTATTTT.

This clonotype turned up a few times. This chain links TRBV10-3 with TRBJ2-2; 8 bases fit TRBD2. Trimming took 4 bases from V and 0 from J; bases not matched to a gene: 1. Germline values: CDR1 ENHRY, CDR2 SYGVKD. This CDR3 is 15 amino acids long. The CDR3 is CAISGSGANTGELFF. The DNA of the CDR3 is TGTGCCATCAGTGGTAGCGGGGCGAACACCGGGGAGCTGTTTTTT.

The rearrangement uses TRBV25-1 and TRBJ2-1, with D possibly matching TRBD2 (5 bases). The CDR3 spans 14 residues. Germline CDR1 and CDR2: MGHDK and SYGVNS. V shed 3 bases and J shed 3 bases, with 9 bases lying between them. The CDR3 region is CASSDHRGYNEQFF. The CDR3 DNA follows: TGTGCCAGCAGTGACCATCGGGGCTACAATGAGCAGTTCTTC.